The entry below describes one T cell receptor (beta chain). Libraries were prepared by immunoSEQ multiplex PCR; TCRdb keeps only in-frame clonotypes and omits some of them. Of roughly 2.2 million clones listed, over 90% are singletons. The sample comes from a study of shared clonotypes between healthy human individuals. On the study more broadly: CD4 naive and memory got three plates each, CD8 naive two, CD8 memory one.

This CDR3 spans 14 amino acids. Germline CDR1 reads SGHRS; CDR2 reads YFSETQ. Trimming cost V 0 bases and J 4 bases, with 8 bases left between them. All of the donors resided in Nashville, Tennessee, and each was a Caucasian adult. The source material was naive CD4+ T cells from PBMCs. The sample's subset: CD45RA+ positively selected. The rearrangement uses TRBV5-1 and TRBJ2-1; D is ambiguous. The sequence was obtained from a man in his late teens or twenties in good health. Some clones in this sample may be carry-over from other donors' samples. In nucleotides, the CDR3 is TGCGCCAGCAGCTTGGTTCCGGATTACAATGAGCAGTTCTTC. Residues: CASSLVPDYNEQFF.